These 18 T cell receptor beta chains were sequenced from one sample in a study of T cell changes during pregnancy in multiple sclerosis. Generated by immunoSEQ multiplex PCR, the TCRdb table keeps only in-frame clones and is missing some. The sample holds about 40,000 clones, around 93% seen once. This specimen was CD4+ T cells from peripheral blood mononuclear cells, taken after pregnancy. These TCRs come from a female donor with multiple sclerosis, enrolled in a pregnancy study.

The rearrangement links TRBV6-6 to TRBJ2-3; 11 bases line up with TRBD2. Unmatched junction bases numbered 5, after V lost 0 bases and J lost 6 bases. CDR1 and CDR2 (germline): MNHNY, SVGAGI (reference sequence). This CDR3 is 16 amino acids long. The CDR3 loop reads CASSYSTSGDADTQYF. The CDR3 DNA follows: TGTGCCAGCAGTTACTCGACTAGCGGGGATGCTGATACGCAGTATTTT.

The chain combines TRBV19 with TRBJ2-1, with a possible D match to TRBD1 (5 bases). The V end lost 6 bases, the J end lost 3 bases, and 9 bases lay between the germline ends. Germline-derived CDR1 and CDR2 are LNHDA and SQIVND (reference sequence). The CDR3 loop spans 13 amino acids. In DNA, the CDR3 is TGTGCCAGTAGGGCGGACAACTACAATGAGCAGTTCTTC. Translation gives CASRADNYNEQFF.

The chain recombines TRBV5-1 with TRBJ1-6; a weak D match, TRBD1 (6 bases). With 2 bases removed from V and 10 bases from J, the gap between germline ends came to 7 bases. The germline gives CDR1 SGHRS, CDR2 YFSETQ. The CDR3 totals 12 residues. CDR3 region: CASSLGGSPLHF. In DNA, the CDR3 is TGCGCCAGCAGCTTAGGGGGATCACCCCTCCACTTT.

The chain couples TRBV4-1 to TRBJ2-5; D might be TRBD1 (7 bases). Trimming took off 4 bases at V and 1 base at J, with 16 bases between the two ends. Per germline, CDR1 MGHRA and CDR2 YSYEKL. The CDR3 has 16 amino acids. In nucleotides, the CDR3 is TGCGCCAGCAGCCCGGTGCAGGGGGGTCCCCAAGAGACCCAGTACTTC. Its translation is CASSPVQGGPQETQYF.

This clone was observed a single time. The chain carries TRBV5-1 and TRBJ1-3, with D tentatively TRBD1 (5 bases). From germline, CDR1 is SGHRS and CDR2 YFSETQ. Trimming took 5 bases from V and 0 from J, leaving 6 bases between them. The CDR3 has 13 amino acids. CDR3 DNA sequence: TGCGCCAGCAGGGACAACTCTGGAAACACCATATATTTT. Protein sequence: CASRDNSGNTIYF.

The V call is TRBV15, the J call TRBJ2-3; D is possibly TRBD2 (5 bases). Trimming stripped 1 base from V and 0 bases from J, with 17 bases between. CDR3 size: 18 residues. CDR1 is LNHNV and CDR2 is YYDKDF in the germline V gene (reference sequence). This CDR3 is CATSRVGRGRGSTDTQYF. The CDR3, as DNA: TGTGCCACCAGCAGAGTCGGACGCGGGCGTGGGAGCACAGATACGCAGTATTTT. Full variable domain (missing parts from reference TRBV15 and TRBJ2-3): DAMVIQNPRYQVTQFGKPVTLSCSQTLNHNVMYWYQQKSSQAPKLLFHYYDKDFNNEADTPDNFQSRRPNTSFCFLDIRSPGLGDTAMYLCATSRVGRGRGSTDTQYFGPGTRLTVL.

V gene TRBV9 combines with J gene TRBJ1-2, with 7 bases fitting TRBD1. The CDR3 totals 16 residues. Germline trimming cut 1 base from V and 1 base from J; bases unmatched to any gene: 7. CDR1 SGDLS and CDR2 YYNGEE come from the germline V gene. The CDR3 here is CASSVQTGLFNYGYTF. In nucleotides, the CDR3 is TGTGCCAGCAGCGTACAGACAGGGCTCTTTAACTATGGCTACACCTTC.

The chain recombines TRBV5-1 with TRBJ2-3; 8 nucleotides align to TRBD2. V was clipped by 0 bases and J by 4 bases; unmatched bases: 7. This CDR3 is 16 amino acids long. Germline CDR1 and CDR2: SGHRS and YFSETQ. In nucleotides, the CDR3 is TGCGCCAGCAGCTTGGTAGGTCGGGGGGGCGCAGATACGCAGTATTTT. Translation gives CASSLVGRGGADTQYF. Complete variable domain (other parts from reference TRBV5-1 and TRBJ2-3): KAGVTQTPRYLIKTRGQQVTLSCSPISGHRSVSWYQQTPGQGLQFLFEYFSETQRNKGNFPGRFSGRQFSNSRSEMNVSTLELGDSALYLCASSLVGRGGADTQYFGPGTRLTVL.

This chain connects TRBV2 to TRBJ2-4, with a weak D call TRBD1 (6 bases). The germline V and J ends were trimmed by 5 bases and 2 bases, with 7 bases remaining between them. The germline V gene has CDR1 SNHLY and CDR2 FYNNEI. The CDR3 sequence is 13 residues long. CDR3 sequence (DNA): TGTGCCAGCAGTCAGGGGACCAAAAACATTCAGTACTTC. This encodes CASSQGTKNIQYF.

This chain connects TRBV19 to TRBJ2-1, with 7 bases aligning to TRBD1. This CDR3 is built from 13 residues. Looked up from germline, CDR1 is LNHDA and CDR2 is SQIVND (reference sequence). The junction had 7 bases not matched to a gene; V was cut back by 6 bases and J by 8 bases. The CDR3 reads CASRKTGTDEQFF. As DNA, the CDR3 is TGTGCCAGTAGAAAGACCGGGACAGATGAGCAGTTCTTC.

The chain couples TRBV10-3 to TRBJ2-1; weak D call: TRBD1 (5 bases). Germline CDR1 ENHRY, CDR2 SYGVKD. Trimming cost V 0 bases and J 5 bases, with 14 bases left between them. The CDR3 totals 16 residues. The CDR3 loop is CAISESGQGLDNEQFF. DNA for the CDR3: TGTGCCATCAGTGAGTCAGGGCAGGGTCTGGACAATGAGCAGTTCTTC.

V usage is TRBV27 and J usage is TRBJ1-1; 10 bases fit TRBD1. The CDR3 length is 15 residues. The germline V gene has CDR1 MNHEY and CDR2 SMNVEV (reference sequence). The V segment lost 7 bases and the J segment 5 bases; nucleotides outside the gene matches: 10. The CDR3 DNA follows: TGTGCCAGCAAGTTTAGTGACAGGGGGCTTACTGAAGCTTTCTTT. Residues: CASKFSDRGLTEAFF.

V and J are TRBV20-1 and TRBJ2-5, with D perhaps TRBD1 (5 bases). The CDR3 covers 11 residues. The V gene's germline CDR1 is DFQATT and CDR2 SNEGSKA (reference sequence). The CDR3 DNA reads as TGCACCGCAGGGAAGCAAGAGACCCAGTACTTC. Amino acids: CTAGKQETQYF.

This chain links TRBV19 with TRBJ2-1; tentatively, D is TRBD2 (6 bases). The CDR3 is 15 residues long. The germline V gene encodes CDR1 LNHDA and CDR2 SQIVND (reference sequence). V lost 3 bases and J lost 0, with 9 bases in between. CDR3 coding DNA: TGTGCCAGTAGTATGGGCGGGGTCTCCTACAATGAGCAGTTCTTC. This codes for CASSMGGVSYNEQFF.

This clone was found once. V gene TRBV7-9 combines with J gene TRBJ1-4, with D maybe TRBD1 (5 bases). In germline, CDR1 is SEHNR, CDR2 FQNEAQ (reference sequence). The CDR3 sequence is 13 residues long. V was clipped by 11 bases and J by 8 bases, with 18 bases between them. The CDR3 reads CAGEKGDQEKLFF. The CDR3 region has the DNA TGTGCCGGGGAAAAAGGGGATCAGGAAAAACTGTTTTTT.

This chain connects TRBV7-2 to TRBJ1-5; D may be TRBD1 (5 bases). Germline lookup yields CDR1 SGHTA and CDR2 FQGNSA. The V gene lost 1 base and the J gene lost 6 bases, with 10 bases spanning the gap. The CDR3 runs 14 residues. In DNA, the CDR3 is TGTGCCAGCAGCTTAGAAGCCAGGGCTCAGCCCCAGCATTTT. Amino acids: CASSLEARAQPQHF.

The chain employs TRBV9 and TRBJ2-3; a weak D match, TRBD1 (5 bases). Germline V gives CDR1 SGDLS, CDR2 YYNGEE. This CDR3 contains 14 residues. V was clipped by 0 bases and J by 2 bases, with 7 bases between them. For the CDR3, the DNA is TGTGCCAGCAGCGTAGAGGGGTCCACAGATACGCAGTATTTT. This gives the protein CASSVEGSTDTQYF.

V usage is TRBV6-1 and J usage is TRBJ2-7, with 7 bases matching TRBD1. Germline-derived CDR1 and CDR2 are MNHNS and SASEGT. This CDR3 contains 12 residues. V shed 8 bases and J 3 bases; nucleotides not matched to a gene: 4. Written as DNA, the CDR3 is TGTGCCAGCGACAGGGTCGGCTACGAGCAGTACTTC. It is translated as CASDRVGYEQYF.